The 29 T cell receptor beta chains listed next were all sequenced from one sample in a study of immune heterogeneity within non-small cell lung tumors. Per sample, 600 ng of bulk tumor genomic DNA was the template used. Several biopsies per primary tumor were taken during surgery, spaced as far apart as possible. Curative surgery was performed on patients who had untreated, newly diagnosed non-small cell lung cancer. TCR beta CDR3 was amplified by multiplex PCR, first round around 10 cycles, 32 V and 13 J primers. TCRdb independently ran MiXCR on the multiplex PCR reads; one entry per CDR3 protein. The sample holds more than 4,000 distinct CDR3 sequences, around 20% seen once. The sequenced material came from lung tumor tissue. These receptor sequences come from a man aged 55 to 70 with non-small cell lung cancer.

This clonotype appeared a few times. The CDR3 DNA reads TGTGCCAGCAGCTTAGCGGGCGGGGGCTACAATGAGCAGTTCTTC. It encodes CASSLAGGGYNEQFF. The V gene is TRBV11-3, the J gene TRBJ2-1, with 7 bases lining up with TRBD2. J lost 3 bases, V lost 1 base, and 3 bases had no gene match. From germline, CDR1 is SGHNT and CDR2 YENEEA. This CDR3 comprises 15 residues.

A remark on this clonotype: An end of the junction does not agree with germline; a read error may underlie this. CDR3 DNA sequence: TGTACCTGGAGTGAGTGGAGTGAGCAGTTCTTC. It is translated as CTWSEWSEQFF. The rearrangement uses TRBV30 and TRBJ2-1; the D is unclear. The germline gives CDR1 GTSNPN, CDR2 SVGIG (reference sequence). This CDR3 has 11 residues.

V gene TRBV11-2 combines with J gene TRBJ2-6; D not certain. Per germline, CDR1 SGHAT and CDR2 FQNNGV. This CDR3 has 15 residues. V lost 5 bases and J 0 bases, leaving 8 bases between the germline ends. The CDR3 coding sequence is TGTGCCAGCAGCAAGGAGAGCTCTGGGGCCAACGTCCTGACTTTC. The encoded protein is CASSKESSGANVLTF.

This clonotype has more than one count but fewer than ten. The V gene is TRBV28, the J gene TRBJ2-7; D uncertain. The CDR3 runs to 15 residues. Germline CDR1 MDHEN, CDR2 SYDVKM. The germline V and J ends were trimmed by 5 bases and 0 bases, with 14 bases remaining between them. CDR3 region: CASSPGQAPSYEQYF. For the CDR3, the DNA is TGTGCCAGCAGTCCAGGCCAGGCGCCCTCCTACGAGCAGTACTTC.

The chain employs TRBV19 and TRBJ2-5; 7 positions agree with TRBD2. The CDR3 loop spans 13 amino acids. Germline CDR1 is LNHDA and CDR2 is SQIVND (reference sequence). V lost 6 bases and J lost 2; bases outside the gene matches: 3. The CDR3 DNA is TGTGCCAGTAGCGCGGGACTACAAGAGACCCAGTACTTC. Protein product: CASSAGLQETQYF.

This clonotype was observed a few times. This chain connects TRBV6-1 to TRBJ1-1; a weak D match, TRBD1 (5 bases). The CDR3 has 12 residues. Trimming left V 5 bases short and J 7 bases short, with 11 bases between. Germline values: CDR1 MNHNS, CDR2 SASEGT. This CDR3 reads CASSTRDGEAFF. Written as DNA, the CDR3 is TGTGCCAGCAGTACCCGGGACGGTGAAGCTTTCTTT.

This clonotype was counted only a few times. The V call is TRBV7-2, the J call TRBJ1-2, with TRBD1 as a possible D gene (5 bases). This CDR3 contains 13 residues. Germline values: CDR1 SGHTA, CDR2 FQGNSA. Trimming removed 4 bases at V and 7 bases at J, with 13 bases between. The CDR3 DNA sequence: TGTGCCAGCAGCTCCGGTGGGGGGGGTGGCTACACCTTC. Translating it yields CASSSGGGGGYTF.

This chain links TRBV19 with TRBJ2-4; 8 bases line up with TRBD1. Trimming at V came to 3 bases and at J to 8 bases, leaving 12 bases not matched to a gene. The CDR3 covers 16 residues. Germline assignment: CDR1 LNHDA and CDR2 SQIVND (reference sequence). This CDR3 is CASSILQPAGGDIQYF. Here the CDR3 DNA reads TGTGCCAGTAGTATCCTTCAGCCGGCAGGGGGCGACATTCAGTACTTC.

This clonotype is large within its sample. The chain uses TRBV6-1 and TRBJ1-5; 9 nucleotides line up with TRBD1. The CDR3 is made up of 14 amino acids. Germline values: CDR1 MNHNS, CDR2 SASEGT. V dropped 6 bases and J dropped 1; count of bases not matched to a gene: 1. The chain's CDR3 is CASSGTGSNQPQHF. The CDR3 nucleotides read TGTGCCAGCAGCGGGACAGGGAGCAATCAGCCCCAGCATTTT.

The rearrangement joins TRBV7-9 to TRBJ2-2, with 10 bases matching TRBD1. The CDR3 contains 16 residues. The junction had 9 bases not matched to a gene; V was cut back by 5 bases and J by 6 bases. Germline loops: CDR1 SEHNR, CDR2 FQNEAQ (reference sequence). CDR3 region: CASSHRDRGMSGELFF. The CDR3 DNA follows: TGTGCCAGCAGCCACCGGGACAGGGGAATGTCCGGGGAGCTGTTTTTT.

The chain uses TRBV18 and TRBJ1-2; a possible D gene is TRBD1 (5 bases). Trimming cost V 0 bases and J 8 bases, with 13 bases left between them. CDR1 is KGHSH, CDR2 LQKENI, per germline. The CDR3 sequence is 14 residues long. The CDR3 DNA reads as TGTGCCAGCTCACCACCGGAGGGACCGGGAGGCTACACCTTC. This gives the protein CASSPPEGPGGYTF.

By its share, this clonotype is medium-sized. The chain is built from TRBV12-3 or TRBV12-4 and TRBJ1-2; D is ambiguous. V was trimmed by 6 bases and J by 1 base, leaving 15 bases between them. This CDR3 contains 15 residues. CDR3 bases: TGTGCCAGCAGACCCGAGGGTTTTTATAACTATGGCTACACCTTC. This codes for CASRPEGFYNYGYTF.

This clonotype qualifies as medium-sized. The gene calls are TRBV28 and TRBJ1-5; perhaps TRBD1 as D (5 bases). From germline, CDR1 is MDHEN and CDR2 SYDVKM. The V end was cut by 5 bases, the J end by 11 bases, with 13 bases between. The CDR3 length is 12 residues. CDR3 in DNA: TGTGCCAGCAGTCTGGCCGGGGGGGCCCAGCATTTT. It specifies CASSLAGGAQHF. Drawing the rest from reference TRBV28 and TRBJ1-5, the complete variable domain is DVKVTQSSRYLVKRTGEKVFLECVQDMDHENMFWYRQDPGLGLRLIYFSYDVKMKEKGDIPEGYSVSREKKERFSLILESASTNQTSMYLCASSLAGGAQHFGDGTRLSIL.

This clonotype is labeled as medium-sized. The chain links TRBV4-1 to TRBJ1-2, with 7 positions matching TRBD1. This CDR3 has 14 amino acids. Germline V gene sequence: CDR1 MGHRA, CDR2 YSYEKL. The junction had 3 bases not matched to a gene; V was cut back by 3 bases and J by 2 bases. The CDR3 region has the DNA TGCGCCAGCAGCCAGACAGGGTTAAACTATGGCTACACCTTC. Amino acid sequence: CASSQTGLNYGYTF.

The chain uses TRBV19 and TRBJ2-1, with unresolved D. The ends were cut back, 6 bases at V and 6 bases at J, with 6 bases in the middle. Germline lookup yields CDR1 LNHDA and CDR2 SQIVND (reference sequence). This CDR3 contains 11 residues. In DNA, the CDR3 is TGTGCCAGTAGGGGGATCAATGAGCAGTTCTTC. Residues: CASRGINEQFF.

In the case of this clonotype: A much bigger clone sits one base away, suggesting this may be a read error. The rearrangement uses TRBV12-5 and TRBJ1-1; 9 nucleotides align to TRBD1. The CDR3 is 15 residues long. Trimming removed 6 bases from V and 4 bases from J; junction bases left unmatched: 9. Germline V CDR1 and CDR2: LGHNT, FRNRAP. CDR3 in amino acids: CASGLDGQGSTEAFF. CDR3 nucleotides: TGTGCTAGTGGCCTGGACGGACAGGGGAGCACTGAAGCTTTCTTT.

The V and J genes are TRBV20-1 and TRBJ2-1; 8 nucleotides agree with TRBD2. Per germline, CDR1 DFQATT and CDR2 SNEGSKA (reference sequence). The CDR3 is 16 residues long. V trimming: 0 bases; J trimming: 7 bases; junction bases outside the gene matches: 11. The CDR3 DNA is TGCAGTGCTAGAGACCGAAGCGGGAGAGAGGGGAATGAGCAGTTCTTC. Its translation is CSARDRSGREGNEQFF.

This clonotype has a handful of counts. CDR3 sequence (DNA): TGTGCCTGGAGTCGGGACAACGTCCTGACTTTC. Translating it yields CAWSRDNVLTF. The chain recombines TRBV30 with TRBJ2-6; possibly TRBD2 for D (5 bases). Germline assignment: CDR1 GTSNPN and CDR2 SVGIG (reference sequence). Between the trimmed V and J ends, which lost 2 bases and 9 bases, there was a span of 5 bases. The CDR3 is made up of 11 amino acids.

In its sample, this clonotype ranks as medium-sized. This chain links TRBV2 with TRBJ1-6; 9 nucleotides align to TRBD1. Trimming cost V 4 bases and J 5 bases; bases outside gene matches: 9. CDR3 size: 17 residues. The V gene's germline CDR1 is SNHLY and CDR2 FYNNEI. In DNA, the CDR3 is TGTGCCAGCAGTGTGGGCCTGGGGACAGGGAATAATTCACCCCTCCACTTT. It yields the protein CASSVGLGTGNNSPLHF.

This clonotype counts as medium-sized. The V gene is TRBV9, the J gene TRBJ2-3; 10 bases fit TRBD2. J lost 3 bases, V lost 3 bases, and 7 bases had no gene match. This CDR3 has 16 residues. In germline, CDR1 is SGDLS, CDR2 YYNGEE. CDR3 protein: CASSGVQREGTDTQYF. The DNA of the CDR3 is TGTGCCAGCAGCGGGGTCCAGCGGGAGGGGACAGATACGCAGTATTTT.

By sample share, this clonotype is medium-sized. The genes are TRBV4-1 and TRBJ2-7; D is uncertain. V gave up 0 bases and J gave up 0 bases, with 6 bases separating them. The CDR3 has 14 amino acids. Germline CDR1 and CDR2: MGHRA and YSYEKL. In nucleotides, the CDR3 is TGCGCCAGCAGCCAAGATAGGTTCTCCTACGAGCAGTACTTC. It specifies CASSQDRFSYEQYF.

CDR3 coding DNA: TGTGCCAGCAGCGTAGACGGGGGAGCCATCTACGAGCAGTACTTC. It encodes CASSVDGGAIYEQYF. The chain has TRBV9 and TRBJ2-7; a possible D gene is TRBD2 (6 bases). The germline V gene has CDR1 SGDLS and CDR2 YYNGEE. CDR3 length equals 15 residues. V lost 0 bases to trimming and J lost 3 bases, with 13 bases between them.

The genes are TRBV7-2 and TRBJ2-5; no definite D call. The CDR3 totals 11 residues. Germline V gives CDR1 SGHTA, CDR2 FQGNSA. V shed 4 bases and J shed 5 bases, with 5 bases lying between them. The CDR3 DNA follows: TGTGCCAGCAGCTCGGTGGAGACCCAGTACTTC. Its protein is CASSSVETQYF.

J is TRBJ1-1 and V is TRBV20-1; 8 nucleotides match TRBD1. The CDR3 covers 15 residues. Looked up from germline, CDR1 is DFQATT and CDR2 is SNEGSKA (reference sequence). The junction had 10 bases not matched to a gene; V was cut back by 0 bases and J by 7 bases. CDR3 protein: CSARDGQGLGNEAFF. As DNA, the CDR3 is TGCAGTGCTAGAGATGGACAGGGACTGGGCAATGAAGCTTTCTTT.

The sample holds a few counts of this clonotype. The chain couples TRBV3-1 to TRBJ1-4; D may be TRBD1 (6 bases). The CDR3 length is 14 residues. Trimming removed 1 base from V and 11 bases from J, with 14 bases in between. CDR1 LGHDT and CDR2 YNNKEL come from the germline V gene (reference sequence). This CDR3 reads CASSQGTGGGKLFF. The CDR3 bases are TGTGCCAGCAGCCAAGGTACAGGAGGGGGGAAACTGTTTTTT.

This clonotype was recorded a few times. CDR3 sequence reads: CAWSVSGLFSSFF. CDR3 bases: TGTGCCTGGAGTGTTTCGGGACTTTTCTCATCTTTCTTT. The chain joins TRBV30 to TRBJ1-1; the D gene is possibly TRBD1 (5 bases). V lost 0 bases and J 12 bases, leaving 17 bases between the germline ends. The germline V gene encodes CDR1 GTSNPN and CDR2 SVGIG (reference sequence). The CDR3 loop spans 13 amino acids.

The chain links TRBV18 to TRBJ1-3, with TRBD1 identical over 8 bases. J lost 4 bases, V lost 2 bases, and 4 bases had no gene match. CDR3 length: 15 residues. CDR1 is KGHSH, CDR2 LQKENI, per germline. The CDR3 coding sequence is TGTGCCAGCTCACCAAGCGGACAGGGAGGAAACACCATATATTTT. Translated, it gives CASSPSGQGGNTIYF.

This clonotype is categorized as medium-sized. This chain links TRBV28 with TRBJ1-4; 7 nucleotides line up with TRBD1. Germline V gives CDR1 MDHEN, CDR2 SYDVKM. The V and J ends lost 8 bases and 6 bases, in that order; junction bases with no gene match: 6. The CDR3 covers 13 residues. CDR3 residues: CASDSGQYEKLFF. In nucleotides, the CDR3 is TGTGCCAGCGATTCGGGACAGTATGAAAAACTGTTTTTT.

A word on this clonotype: This may come from a read error, since a much larger clone is one base off. V gene TRBV12-3 or TRBV12-4 combines with J gene TRBJ1-4, with 7 bases matching TRBD1. CDR3 length: 13 amino acids. V lost 7 bases to trimming and J lost 14 bases; unmatched junction nucleotides: 13. Here the CDR3 reads CASIFARGERLFF. The CDR3 DNA follows: TGTGCCAGCATTTTCGCCAGGGGGGAAAGGCTGTTTTTT.